This T cell receptor beta chain was recorded in a study of siplizumab effects on memory and regulatory T cells. TCR templates, about 97,000 per sample, were assayed. TCRdb keeps only in-frame clones here, not all; method: immunoSEQ multiplex PCR. The data show some 63,000 clones, 90% to 97% seen once. Germline V gene data show CDR1 as LNHDA and CDR2 as SQIVND (reference sequence). Trimming pared 6 bases from V and 5 bases from J, leaving 14 bases between. This CDR3 comprises 14 residues. Study-level results: Proliferating siplizumab-culture Treg suppressive function went unconfirmed. The drug siplizumab significantly decreased the alloreactive sequences that could be traced to unstimulated CD4+ memory cells. Mapping to unstimulated subsets was achieved for only a minor fraction of alloreactive clones.

In the case of this clone: Its target is not known.

This rearrangement joins TRBV19 to TRBJ2-1; tentatively, D is TRBD1 (6 bases). The sample comprised naive CD8+ T cells sorted from blood. The clonotype originates from a human donor in good health. The CDR3 here is CASSLQGGDNEQFF. The CDR3 nucleotides read TGTGCCAGTAGCCTACAGGGTGGGGACAATGAGCAGTTCTTC.